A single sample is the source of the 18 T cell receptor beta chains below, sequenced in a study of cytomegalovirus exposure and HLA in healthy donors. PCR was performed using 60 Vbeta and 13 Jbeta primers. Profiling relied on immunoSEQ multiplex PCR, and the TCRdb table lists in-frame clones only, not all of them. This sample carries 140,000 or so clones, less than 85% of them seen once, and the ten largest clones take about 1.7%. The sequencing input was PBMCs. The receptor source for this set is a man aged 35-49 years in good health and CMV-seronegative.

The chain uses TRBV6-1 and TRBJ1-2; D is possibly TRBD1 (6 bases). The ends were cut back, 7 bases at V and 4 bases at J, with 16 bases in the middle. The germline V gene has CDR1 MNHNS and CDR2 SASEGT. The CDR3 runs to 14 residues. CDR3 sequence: CASTPRGGGYGYTF. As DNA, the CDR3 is TGTGCCAGCACCCCACGAGGGGGGGGCTATGGCTACACCTTC.

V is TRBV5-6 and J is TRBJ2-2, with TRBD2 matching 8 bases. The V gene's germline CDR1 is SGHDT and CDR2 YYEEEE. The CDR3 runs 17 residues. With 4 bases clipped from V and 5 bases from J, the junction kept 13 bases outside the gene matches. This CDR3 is CASSLSAGGFWTGELFF. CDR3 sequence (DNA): TGTGCCAGCAGCCTCTCGGCGGGGGGCTTTTGGACCGGGGAGCTGTTTTTT.

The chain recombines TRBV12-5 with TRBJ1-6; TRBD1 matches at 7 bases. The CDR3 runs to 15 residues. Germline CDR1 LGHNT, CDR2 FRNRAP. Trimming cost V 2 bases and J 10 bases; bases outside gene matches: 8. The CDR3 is CASGLLSTGASPLHF. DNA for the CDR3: TGTGCTAGTGGTTTGCTCTCCACAGGGGCCTCACCCCTCCACTTT.

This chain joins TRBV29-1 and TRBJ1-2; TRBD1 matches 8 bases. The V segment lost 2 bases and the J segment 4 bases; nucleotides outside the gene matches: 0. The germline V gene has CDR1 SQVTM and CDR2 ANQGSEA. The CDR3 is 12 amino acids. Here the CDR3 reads CSVETGGYGYTF. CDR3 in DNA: TGCAGCGTTGAAACAGGGGGCTATGGCTACACCTTC.

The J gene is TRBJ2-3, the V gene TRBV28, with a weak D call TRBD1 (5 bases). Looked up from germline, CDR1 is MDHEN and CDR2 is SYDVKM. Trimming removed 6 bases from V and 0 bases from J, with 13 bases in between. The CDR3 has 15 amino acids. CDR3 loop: CASSAADRSTDTQYF. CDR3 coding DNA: TGTGCCAGCAGCGCCGCCGACAGAAGCACAGATACGCAGTATTTT.

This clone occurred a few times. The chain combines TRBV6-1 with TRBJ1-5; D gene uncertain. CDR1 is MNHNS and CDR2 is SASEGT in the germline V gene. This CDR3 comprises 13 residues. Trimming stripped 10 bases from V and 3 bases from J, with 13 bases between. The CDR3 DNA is TGTGCCACCGGAGGAGGCAACAATCAGCCCCAGCATTTT. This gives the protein CATGGGNNQPQHF.

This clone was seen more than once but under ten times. In DNA, the CDR3 is TGTGCCAGCAGCTTAGAATTCCCAGGCTTACTTTACGAGCAGTACTTC. Amino acids: CASSLEFPGLLYEQYF. The rearrangement joins TRBV7-6 to TRBJ2-5; D call uncertain. The J call is uncertain, as TRBJ2-7 better fits the DNA end. The CDR3 totals 16 residues. The germline CDR1 and CDR2 sequences are SGHVS and FNYEAQ.

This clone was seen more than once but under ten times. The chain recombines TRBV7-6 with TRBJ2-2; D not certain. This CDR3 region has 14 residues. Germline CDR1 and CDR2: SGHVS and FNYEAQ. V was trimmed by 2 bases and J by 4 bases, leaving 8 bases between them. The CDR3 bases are TGTGCCAGCAGCTTAATGTCCTCCACCGGGGAGCTGTTTTTT. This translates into CASSLMSSTGELFF.

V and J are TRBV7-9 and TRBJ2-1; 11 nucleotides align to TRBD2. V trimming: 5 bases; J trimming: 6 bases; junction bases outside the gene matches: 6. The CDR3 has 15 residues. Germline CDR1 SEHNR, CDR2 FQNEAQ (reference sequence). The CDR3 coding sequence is TGTGCCAGCAGCCCCTCCGGGACTAGCGGCAATGAGCAGTTCTTC. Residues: CASSPSGTSGNEQFF.

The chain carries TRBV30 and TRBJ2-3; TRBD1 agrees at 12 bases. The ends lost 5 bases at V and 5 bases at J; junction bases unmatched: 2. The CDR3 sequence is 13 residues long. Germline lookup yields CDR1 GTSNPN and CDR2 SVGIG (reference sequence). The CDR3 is CAWGTGGLDTQYF. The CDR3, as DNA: TGTGCCTGGGGGACAGGGGGCCTAGATACGCAGTATTTT. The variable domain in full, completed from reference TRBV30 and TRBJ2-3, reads SQTIHQWPATLVQPVGSPLSLECTVEGTSNPNLYWYRQAAGRGLQLLFYSVGIGQISSEVPQNLSASRPQDRQFILSSKKLLLSDSGFYLCAWGTGGLDTQYFGPGTRLTVL.

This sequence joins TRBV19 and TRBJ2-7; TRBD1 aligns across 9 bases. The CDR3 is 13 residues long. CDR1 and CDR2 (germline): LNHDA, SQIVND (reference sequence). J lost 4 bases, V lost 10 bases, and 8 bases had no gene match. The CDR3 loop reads CATRGTGFYEQYF. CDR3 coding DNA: TGTGCCACCAGAGGGACAGGGTTTTACGAGCAGTACTTC.

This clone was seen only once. CDR3 protein: CASSIDRLEGNEQFF. The CDR3 DNA follows: TGTGCCAGTAGTATAGATCGGCTAGAGGGCAATGAGCAGTTCTTC. The V call is TRBV19, the J call TRBJ2-1; possibly TRBD2 for D (5 bases). CDR1 and CDR2 from the germline V gene are LNHDA and SQIVND (reference sequence). The V gene lost 0 bases and the J gene lost 6 bases, with 12 bases spanning the gap. This CDR3 has 15 residues.

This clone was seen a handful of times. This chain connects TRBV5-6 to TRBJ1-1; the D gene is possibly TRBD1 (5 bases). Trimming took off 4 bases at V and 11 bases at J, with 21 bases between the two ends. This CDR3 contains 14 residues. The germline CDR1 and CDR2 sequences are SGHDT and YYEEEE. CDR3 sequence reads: CASSPAGTGYLAFF. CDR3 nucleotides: TGTGCCAGCAGCCCTGCCGGGACTGGGTATTTGGCTTTCTTT. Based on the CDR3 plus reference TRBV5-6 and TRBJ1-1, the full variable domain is DAGVTQSPTHLIKTRGQQVTLRCSPKSGHDTVSWYQQALGQGPQFIFQYYEEEERQRGNFPDRFSGHQFPNYSSELNVNALLLGDSALYLCASSPAGTGYLAFFGQGTRLTVV.

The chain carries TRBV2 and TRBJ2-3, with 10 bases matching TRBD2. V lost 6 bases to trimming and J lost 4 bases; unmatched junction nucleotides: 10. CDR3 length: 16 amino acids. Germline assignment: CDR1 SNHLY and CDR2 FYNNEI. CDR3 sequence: CASSLRASGSSDTQYF. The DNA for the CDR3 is TGTGCCAGCAGCCTTCGGGCTAGCGGGAGTTCAGATACGCAGTATTTT. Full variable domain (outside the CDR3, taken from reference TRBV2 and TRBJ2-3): EPEVTQTPSHQVTQMGQEVILRCVPISNHLYFYWYRQILGQKVEFLVSFYNNEISEKSEIFDDQFSVERPDGSNFTLKIRSTKLEDSAMYFCASSLRASGSSDTQYFGPGTRLTVL.

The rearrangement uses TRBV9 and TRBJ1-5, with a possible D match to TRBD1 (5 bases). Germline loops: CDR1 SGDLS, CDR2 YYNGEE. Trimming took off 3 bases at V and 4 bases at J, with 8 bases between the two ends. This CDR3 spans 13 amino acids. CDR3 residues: CASSAGGNQPQHF. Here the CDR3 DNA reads TGTGCCAGCAGCGCCGGGGGGAATCAGCCCCAGCATTTT.

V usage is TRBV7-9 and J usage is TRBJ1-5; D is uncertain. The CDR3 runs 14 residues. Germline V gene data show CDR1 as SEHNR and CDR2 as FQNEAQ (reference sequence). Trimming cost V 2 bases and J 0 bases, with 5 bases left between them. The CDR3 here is CASSLSVSNQPQHF. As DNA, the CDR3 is TGTGCCAGCAGCTTATCAGTTAGCAATCAGCCCCAGCATTTT.

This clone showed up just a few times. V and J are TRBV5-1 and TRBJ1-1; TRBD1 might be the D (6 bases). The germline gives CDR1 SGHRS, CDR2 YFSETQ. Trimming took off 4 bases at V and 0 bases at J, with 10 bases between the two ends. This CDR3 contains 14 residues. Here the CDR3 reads CASSPGTLNTEAFF. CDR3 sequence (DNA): TGCGCCAGCAGCCCCGGGACATTGAACACTGAAGCTTTCTTT. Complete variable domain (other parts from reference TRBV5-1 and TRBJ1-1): KAGVTQTPRYLIKTRGQQVTLSCSPISGHRSVSWYQQTPGQGLQFLFEYFSETQRNKGNFPGRFSGRQFSNSRSEMNVSTLELGDSALYLCASSPGTLNTEAFFGQGTRLTVV.

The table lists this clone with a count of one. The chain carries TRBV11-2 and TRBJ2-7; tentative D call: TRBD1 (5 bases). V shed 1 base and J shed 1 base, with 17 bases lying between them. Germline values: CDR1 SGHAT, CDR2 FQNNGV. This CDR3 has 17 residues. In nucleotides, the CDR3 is TGTGCCAGCAGCTTAGTTTTCGGCAGGGTGGGGTCCTACGAGCAGTACTTC. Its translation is CASSLVFGRVGSYEQYF.